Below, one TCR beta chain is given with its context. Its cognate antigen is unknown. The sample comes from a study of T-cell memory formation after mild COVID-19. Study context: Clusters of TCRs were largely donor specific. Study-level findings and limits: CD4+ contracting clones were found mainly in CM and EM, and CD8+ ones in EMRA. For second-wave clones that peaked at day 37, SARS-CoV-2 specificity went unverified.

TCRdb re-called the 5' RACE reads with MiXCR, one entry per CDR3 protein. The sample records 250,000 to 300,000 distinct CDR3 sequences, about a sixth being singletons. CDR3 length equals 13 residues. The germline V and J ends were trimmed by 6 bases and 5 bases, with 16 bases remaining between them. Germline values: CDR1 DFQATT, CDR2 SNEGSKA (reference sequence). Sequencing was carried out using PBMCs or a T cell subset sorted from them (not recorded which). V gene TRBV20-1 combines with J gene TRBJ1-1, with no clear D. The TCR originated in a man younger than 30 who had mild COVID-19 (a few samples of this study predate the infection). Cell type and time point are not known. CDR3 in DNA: TGCAGTGCCCACGGACTGCACTGGACTGAAGCTTTCTTT. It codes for CSAHGLHWTEAFF.